This T cell receptor beta chain is from a study of blood T cell repertoires in COVID-19. Study as a whole: Samples taken during acute and convalescent COVID-19 were collected in the United States, Italy and Spain.

In the original workflow: Estimation of nucleated cell counts relied on the amplification of reference gene primers. TCRdb keeps only in-frame clones here, not all; method: immunoSEQ multiplex PCR. V, J and clone size derive from that table, while D and trimming were established from the DNA sequence. The sample shows 130,000 to 150,000 clones, roughly 84% of them seen only once. Individuals drawn from around 25 US areas were roughly 18 to 95 years old. In assigning cohorts, the study relied on participant-reported clinical history. V lost 5 bases and J 7 bases, leaving 18 bases between the germline ends. CDR1 is MNHEY and CDR2 is SVGAGI in the germline V gene. This CDR3 contains 14 residues.

Sequencing used PBMCs or T cells enriched from blood (not recorded which). The source is a man aged 40-49 years with acute COVID-19. The rearrangement links TRBV6-5 to TRBJ2-7, with a possible D match to TRBD2 (6 bases). The CDR3 DNA reads as TGTGCCAGCAGTCTACGAAGACCGGGGAGGGAGCAGTACTTC. Translating gives CASSLRRPGREQYF.